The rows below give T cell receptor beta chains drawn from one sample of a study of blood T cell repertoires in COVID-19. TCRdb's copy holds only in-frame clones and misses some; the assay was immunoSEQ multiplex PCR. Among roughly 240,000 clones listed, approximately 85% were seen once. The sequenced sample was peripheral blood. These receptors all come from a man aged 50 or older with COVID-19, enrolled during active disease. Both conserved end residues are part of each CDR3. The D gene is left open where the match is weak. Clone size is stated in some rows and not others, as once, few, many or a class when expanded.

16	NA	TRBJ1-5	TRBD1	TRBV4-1	TGCGCCAGCAGCCAATTACAGGACAGGGGAGACCAGCCCCAGCATTTT	CASSQLQDRGDQPQHF
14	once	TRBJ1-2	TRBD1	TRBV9	TGTGCCAGCAGCGCCCCGGACAGGGGGCCTGGCTACACCTTC	CASSAPDRGPGYTF
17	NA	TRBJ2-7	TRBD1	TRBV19	TGTGCCAGTTCCCCGGGACAGGGTAGGGGAGGTTCCTACGAGCAGTACTTC	CASSPGQGRGGSYEQYF
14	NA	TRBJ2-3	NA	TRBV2	TGTGCCAGCAGCCCCCGCTCCTACACAGATACGCAGTATTTT	CASSPRSYTDTQYF
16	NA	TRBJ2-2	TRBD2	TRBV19	TGTGCCAGTAGTTCCGGGACTAGCGGGGGGAACTGGGAGCTGTTTTTT	CASSSGTSGGNWELFF
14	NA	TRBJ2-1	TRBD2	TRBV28	TGTGCCATTCCCGGACTAGCGGGGAGGGATGAGCAGTTCTTC	CAIPGLAGRDEQFF
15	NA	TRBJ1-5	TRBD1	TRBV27	TGTGCCAGCAGTCGGGACAGGGGGCTCGATCAGCCCCAGCATTTT	CASSRDRGLDQPQHF
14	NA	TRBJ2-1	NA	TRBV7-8	TGTGCCAGCAGCTTAGGCGGTCCTTTCGGAGAGCAGTTCTTC	CASSLGGPFGEQFF
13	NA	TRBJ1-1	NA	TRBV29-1	TGCAGCGTTGGGGCAGCCATGAACACTGAAGCTTTCTTT	CSVGAAMNTEAFF
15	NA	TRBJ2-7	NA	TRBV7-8	TGTGCCAGCAGTCGCAGGGGCCTGAGCTCCTACGAGCAGTACTTC	CASSRRGLSSYEQYF
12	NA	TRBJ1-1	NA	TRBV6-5	TGTGCCAGCACGGGTTTTGGGACTGAAGCTTTCTTT	CASTGFGTEAFF
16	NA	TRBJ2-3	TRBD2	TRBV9	TGTGCCAGCAGCTTACTAGCGGGGGGTAACACAGATACGCAGTATTTT	CASSLLAGGNTDTQYF
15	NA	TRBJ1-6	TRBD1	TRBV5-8	TGTGCCAGCAGCTTATTGACAGGGGAAAATTCACCCCTCCACTTT	CASSLLTGENSPLHF
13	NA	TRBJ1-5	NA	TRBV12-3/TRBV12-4	TGTGCCAGCAGGGAGCAGGGGAATCAGCCCCAGCATTTT	CASREQGNQPQHF
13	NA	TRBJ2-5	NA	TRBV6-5	TGTGCCAGCAGTTACGGGACACTGGAGACCCAGTACTTC	CASSYGTLETQYF
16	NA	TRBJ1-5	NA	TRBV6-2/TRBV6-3	TGTGCCAGCAGTTACGGGCAGGGAGGTTCGGGACAGCCCCAGCATTTT	CASSYGQGGSGQPQHF
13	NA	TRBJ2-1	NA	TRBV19	TGTGCCAGTAGTCCCCGGTCCTACAATGAGCAGTTCTTC	CASSPRSYNEQFF
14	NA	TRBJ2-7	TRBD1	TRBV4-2	TGTGCCAGCAGCCCCAGACAGGGAAGCTACGAGCAGTACTTC	CASSPRQGSYEQYF
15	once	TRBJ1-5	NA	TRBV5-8	TGTGCCAGCAGCTTGGCCAGTTGGCTCTCACAGCCCCAGCATTTT	CASSLASWLSQPQHF
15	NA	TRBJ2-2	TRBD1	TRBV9	TGTGCCAGCAGCGTTAAGGGGGCCAACACCGGGGAGCTGTTTTTT	CASSVKGANTGELFF
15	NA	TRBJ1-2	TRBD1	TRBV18	TGTGCCAGCTCACCAACGTCCGACAGGGGCTATGGCTACACCTTC	CASSPTSDRGYGYTF
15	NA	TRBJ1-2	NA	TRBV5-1	TGCGCCAGCAGCTTGGTGGCGGATGCTAACTATGGCTACACCTTC	CASSLVADANYGYTF
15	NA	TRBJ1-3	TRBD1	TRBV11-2	TGTGCCAGCAGCTCCCAGGGGGCGCATGGAAACACCATATATTTT	CASSSQGAHGNTIYF
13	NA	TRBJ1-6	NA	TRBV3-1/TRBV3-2	TGTGCCAGCAGCCAAAACAGTAATTCACCCCTCCACTTT	CASSQNSNSPLHF
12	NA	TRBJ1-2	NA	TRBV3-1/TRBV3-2	TGTGCCAGCAGCCAAGGACACGGTGGCTACACCTTC	CASSQGHGGYTF
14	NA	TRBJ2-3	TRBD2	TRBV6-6	TGTGCCAGCAGTCTAGCGGGGAGCACAGATACGCAGTATTTT	CASSLAGSTDTQYF
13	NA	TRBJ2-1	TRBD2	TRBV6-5	TGTGCCAGCAGTCAACTAGCGGGGCTTGAGCAGTTCTTC	CASSQLAGLEQFF
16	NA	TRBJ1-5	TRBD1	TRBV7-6	TGTGCCAGCAGCTCATACCGGGACAGGCAGAATCAGCCCCAGCATTTT	CASSSYRDRQNQPQHF
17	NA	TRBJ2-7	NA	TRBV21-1	TGTGCCAGCAGCAAAAGCCCTAGGGCTAGCGGTTACTACGAGCAGTACTTC	CASSKSPRASGYYEQYF
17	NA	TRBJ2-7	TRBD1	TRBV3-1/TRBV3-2	TGTGCCAGCAGCCACTATAGTGGGACAGGGCTAGCCTACGAGCAGTACTTC	CASSHYSGTGLAYEQYF
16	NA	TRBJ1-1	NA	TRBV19	TGTGCCAGTAGTATCCTAAGGGGCTCCGGGAACACTGAAGCTTTCTTT	CASSILRGSGNTEAFF
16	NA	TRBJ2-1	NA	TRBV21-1	TGTGCCAGCAGCAAAGGGGCTAGCGGGGGGGCCAATGAGCAGTTCTTC	CASSKGASGGANEQFF
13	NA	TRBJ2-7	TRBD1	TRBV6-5	TGTGCCAGCACACCGGACAGGTTCTACGAGCAGTACTTC	CASTPDRFYEQYF